Listed here are 10 T cell receptor beta chains from one sample, sequenced in a study of memory CD4+ T cells and cytomegalovirus serostatus. The sort gate was single viable CD3+CD4+CD8-CD45RO+ cells for memory CD4+ T cells. Using immunoSEQ multiplex PCR, the repertoire was profiled, and TCRdb retains in-frame clones only, with some absent. The sample records about 50,000 clones, around four fifths being singletons. Sequenced: memory CD4+ T cells from blood. All receptors derive from an adult in good health and CMV-seronegative.

On this clone: Its ends do not fully match the called genes, so a read error is possible. V gene TRBV2 combines with J gene TRBJ1-5; D gene uncertain. Germline V gene sequence: CDR1 SNHLY, CDR2 FYNNEI. The length of the CDR3 is 12 residues. The DNA of the CDR3 is TGTGCCAGCAGCGAGGGCAAACAGCCCCAGCATTTT. This encodes CASSEGKQPQHF.

The chain couples TRBV6-5 to TRBJ2-7; the D is unclear. The CDR3 is 14 residues long. CDR1 MNHEY and CDR2 SVGAGI come from the germline V gene. V was pared by 2 bases and J by 0 bases, with 8 bases between. The CDR3 bases are TGTGCCAGCAGTTACCGCTCAAACTCCTACGAGCAGTACTTC. It specifies CASSYRSNSYEQYF.

The rearrangement uses TRBV28 and TRBJ1-4; unclear D gene. Germline values: CDR1 MDHEN, CDR2 SYDVKM. The germline V and J ends were trimmed by 4 bases and 5 bases, with 5 bases remaining between them. This CDR3 region has 12 residues. The CDR3 spells CASSSGNEKLFF. The CDR3 region has the DNA TGTGCCAGCAGTTCAGGAAATGAAAAACTGTTTTTT.

The CDR3 nucleotides read TGTGCCAGCACCCCAATTGGGGGTCGCACCCTTGGCACTGAAGCTTTCTTT. Its protein product is CASTPIGGRTLGTEAFF. The rearrangement uses TRBV11-2 and TRBJ1-1, with D possibly matching TRBD1 (5 bases). The CDR3 has 17 amino acids. Germline CDR1 and CDR2: SGHAT and FQNNGV. Trimming took off 7 bases at V and 4 bases at J, with 25 bases between the two ends.

The J gene is TRBJ2-7, the V gene TRBV7-9; D gene uncertain. V was clipped by 3 bases and J by 3 bases, with 6 bases between them. Germline V CDR1 and CDR2: SEHNR, FQNEAQ (reference sequence). This CDR3 has 12 residues. The CDR3 sequence is CASSFTGYEQYF. For the CDR3, the DNA is TGTGCCAGCAGCTTTACGGGCTACGAGCAGTACTTC.

The genes are TRBV7-9 and TRBJ1-2; the D is unclear. The CDR3 runs to 13 residues. Germline V lookup: CDR1 SEHNR, CDR2 FQNEAQ (reference sequence). V was shortened by 4 bases and J by 14 bases, with 20 bases between the two germline ends. CDR3 protein: CASSSPDPTTSTF. The CDR3 bases are TGTGCCAGCAGCTCCCCTGACCCAACAACCTCTACCTTC.

This clone turned up a few times. This rearrangement joins TRBV7-9 to TRBJ2-7; a weak D match, TRBD2 (6 bases). Germline values: CDR1 SEHNR, CDR2 FQNEAQ (reference sequence). Trimming cost V 3 bases and J 0 bases, with 15 bases left between them. There are 16 residues in the CDR3. Here the CDR3 reads CASSLGSGGNSYEQYF. Written as DNA, the CDR3 is TGTGCCAGCAGCTTGGGGTCGGGCGGGAACTCCTACGAGCAGTACTTC.

The chain has TRBV5-6 and TRBJ2-2; 9 nucleotides match TRBD1. Looked up from germline, CDR1 is SGHDT and CDR2 is YYEEEE. The J segment lost 4 bases and the V segment lost 4 bases, leaving 11 bases of the junction unmatched. The CDR3 consists of 17 residues. The CDR3 spells CASSQERTGVGTGELFF. CDR3 coding DNA: TGTGCCAGCAGCCAGGAACGGACAGGGGTTGGCACCGGGGAGCTGTTTTTT.

CDR3 in amino acids: CASSRKESTGELFF. The CDR3 DNA reads TGTGCCAGCTCAAGGAAGGAAAGCACCGGGGAGCTGTTTTTT. The V gene is TRBV18, the J gene TRBJ2-2, with D hard to call. The V and J ends lost 5 bases and 4 bases respectively, with 11 bases between them. This CDR3 comprises 14 residues. Germline V gene data show CDR1 as KGHSH and CDR2 as LQKENI. Full variable domain (remainder filled in from reference TRBV18 and TRBJ2-2): NAGVMQNPRHLVRRRGQEARLRCSPMKGHSHVYWYRQLPEEGLKFMVYLQKENIIDESGMPKERFSAEFPKEGPSILRIQQVVRGDSAAYFCASSRKESTGELFFGEGSRLTVL.

This clone was seen only a few times. This rearrangement joins TRBV6-6 to TRBJ1-2, with 7 bases matching TRBD1. V dropped 7 bases and J dropped 8; count of bases not matched to a gene: 13. Germline-derived CDR1 and CDR2 are MNHNY and SVGAGI (reference sequence). This CDR3 has 14 amino acids. CDR3 protein: CASTRQGESYGYTF. Here the CDR3 DNA reads TGTGCCAGCACCCGACAGGGAGAGTCCTACGGCTACACCTTC.